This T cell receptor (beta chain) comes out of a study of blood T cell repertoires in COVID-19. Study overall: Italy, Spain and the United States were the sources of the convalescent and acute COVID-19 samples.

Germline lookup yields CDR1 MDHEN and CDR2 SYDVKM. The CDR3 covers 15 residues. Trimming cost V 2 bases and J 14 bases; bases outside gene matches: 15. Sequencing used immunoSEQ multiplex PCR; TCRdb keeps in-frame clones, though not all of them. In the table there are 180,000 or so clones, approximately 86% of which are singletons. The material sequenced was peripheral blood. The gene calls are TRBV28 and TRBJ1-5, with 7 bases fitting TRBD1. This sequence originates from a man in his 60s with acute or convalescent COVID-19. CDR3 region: CASSLGRQGYRIKHF. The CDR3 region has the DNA TGTGCCAGCAGTTTAGGGAGACAGGGCTACAGAATAAAGCATTTT. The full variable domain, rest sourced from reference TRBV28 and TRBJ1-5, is DVKVTQSSRYLVKRTGEKVFLECVQDMDHENMFWYRQDPGLGLRLIYFSYDVKMKEKGDIPEGYSVSREKKERFSLILESASTNQTSMYLCASSLGRQGYRIKHFGDGTRLSIL.